This T cell receptor (beta chain) was observed in a study of glioma-infiltrating T cells. This clonotype was picked up many times. Using RNA template, CDR3s of TCR alpha and beta were amplified with iRepertoire arm-PCR. One-step reverse transcription and amplification started from approximately 100-400 ng of tissue mRNA or PBMC total RNA. In TCRdb, the multiplex PCR reads were re-called with MiXCR into one record per CDR3 protein. The sample lists under 200,000 distinct CDR3 sequences, over 30% occurring once. CDR1 MGHRA and CDR2 YSYEKL come from the germline V gene. The CDR3 is 16 residues long. The junction had 7 bases not matched to a gene; V was cut back by 2 bases and J by 2 bases.

The chain is built from TRBV4-1 and TRBJ2-3, with 7 positions matching TRBD1. This TCR derives from a human donor with low-grade glioma or glioblastoma, undergoing nonglioma brain surgery, or in good health (not recorded which). The specimen was glioma tissue, nonneoplastic brain tissue, or PBMCs (not recorded which). In DNA, the CDR3 is TGCGCCAGCAGCCAAAGGAGCACAGGGGCCACAGATACGCAGTATTTT. Translating gives CASSQRSTGATDTQYF.